This T cell receptor (beta chain) was obtained from a study of T cells in Graves' hyperthyroidism and ophthalmopathy. Thyroid ultrasound and orbital computed tomography, with clinical symptoms and serum thyroxine and TRAb, informed diagnoses. This clonotype was detected a few times. V was clipped by 5 bases and J by 3 bases, with 10 bases between them. CDR1 and CDR2 (germline): KGHDR, SFDVKD. This CDR3 comprises 13 residues. Amplification of TCR beta CDR3 regions was performed using RNA transcripts as template. The study used the HTBI primer set for a first-round RT-PCR of the TCR CDR3. TCRdb re-called the multiplex PCR reads through MiXCR, storing one row per CDR3 protein. The table records over 500,000 distinct CDR3 sequences, roughly a sixth of them present only once.

Material for sequencing was blood. This chain uses TRBV24-1 with TRBJ2-7, with a tentative D call TRBD2 (6 bases). This TCR was sampled from a woman aged 25 to 45 with Graves' ophthalmopathy. In nucleotides, the CDR3 is TGTGCCACCAGTGCCGGGACTGGCTACGAGCAGTACTTC. Translating gives CATSAGTGYEQYF.